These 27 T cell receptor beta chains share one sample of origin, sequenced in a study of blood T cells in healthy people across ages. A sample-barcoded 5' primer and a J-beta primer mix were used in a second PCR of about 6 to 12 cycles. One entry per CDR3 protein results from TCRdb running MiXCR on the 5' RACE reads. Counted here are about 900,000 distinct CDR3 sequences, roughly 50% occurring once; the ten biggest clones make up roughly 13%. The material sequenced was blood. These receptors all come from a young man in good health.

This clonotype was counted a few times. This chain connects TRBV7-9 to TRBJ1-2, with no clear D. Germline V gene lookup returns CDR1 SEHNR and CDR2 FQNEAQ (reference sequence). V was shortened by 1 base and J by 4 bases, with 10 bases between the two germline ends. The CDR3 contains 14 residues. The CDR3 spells CASSLGGRLYGYTF. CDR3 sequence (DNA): TGTGCCAGCAGCTTAGGTGGCAGACTCTATGGCTACACCTTC.

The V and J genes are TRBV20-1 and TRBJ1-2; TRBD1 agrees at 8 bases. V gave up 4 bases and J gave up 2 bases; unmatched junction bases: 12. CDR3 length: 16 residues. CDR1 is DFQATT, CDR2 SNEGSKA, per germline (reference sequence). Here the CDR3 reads CSATGTGFTINYGYTF. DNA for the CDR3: TGCAGTGCTACCGGGACAGGATTCACGATAAACTATGGCTACACCTTC.

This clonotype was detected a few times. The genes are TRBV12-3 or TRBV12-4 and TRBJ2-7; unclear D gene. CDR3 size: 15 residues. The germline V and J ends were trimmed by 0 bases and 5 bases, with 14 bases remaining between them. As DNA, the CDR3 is TGTGCCAGCAGTTTAGCGGAGACGGCCTTGGACGAGCAGTACTTC. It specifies CASSLAETALDEQYF.

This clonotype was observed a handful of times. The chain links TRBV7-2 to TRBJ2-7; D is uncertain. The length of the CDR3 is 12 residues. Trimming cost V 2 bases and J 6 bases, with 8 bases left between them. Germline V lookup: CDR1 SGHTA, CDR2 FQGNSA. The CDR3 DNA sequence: TGTGCCAGCAGCTTAAACTGGCGCGAGCAGTACTTC. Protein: CASSLNWREQYF.

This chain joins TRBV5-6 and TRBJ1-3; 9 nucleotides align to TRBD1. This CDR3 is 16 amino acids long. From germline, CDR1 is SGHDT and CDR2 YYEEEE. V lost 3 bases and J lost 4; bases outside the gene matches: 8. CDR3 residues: CASSWTGQGPGNTIYF. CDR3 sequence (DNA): TGTGCCAGCAGCTGGACGGGACAGGGTCCAGGAAACACCATATATTTT.

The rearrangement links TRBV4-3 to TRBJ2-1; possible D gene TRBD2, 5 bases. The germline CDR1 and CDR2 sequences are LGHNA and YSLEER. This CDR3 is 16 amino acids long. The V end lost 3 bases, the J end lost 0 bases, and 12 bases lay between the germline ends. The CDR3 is CASSHGGWGSYNEQFF. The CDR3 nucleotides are TGCGCCAGCAGCCATGGAGGTTGGGGCTCCTACAATGAGCAGTTCTTC.

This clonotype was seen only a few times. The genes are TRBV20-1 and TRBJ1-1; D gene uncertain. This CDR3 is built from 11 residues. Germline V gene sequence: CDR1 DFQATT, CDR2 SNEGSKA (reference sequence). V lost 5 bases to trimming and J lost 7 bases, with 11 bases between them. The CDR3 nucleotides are TGCAGTGCTCTCCCGGCAATTGAAGCTTTCTTT. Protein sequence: CSALPAIEAFF.

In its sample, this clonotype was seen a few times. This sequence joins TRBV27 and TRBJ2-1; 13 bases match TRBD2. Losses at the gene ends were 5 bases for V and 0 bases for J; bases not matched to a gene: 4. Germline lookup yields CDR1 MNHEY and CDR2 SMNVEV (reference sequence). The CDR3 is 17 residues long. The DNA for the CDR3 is TGTGCCAGCAGTCGGACTAGCGGGGGTTACTCCTACAATGAGCAGTTCTTC. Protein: CASSRTSGGYSYNEQFF.

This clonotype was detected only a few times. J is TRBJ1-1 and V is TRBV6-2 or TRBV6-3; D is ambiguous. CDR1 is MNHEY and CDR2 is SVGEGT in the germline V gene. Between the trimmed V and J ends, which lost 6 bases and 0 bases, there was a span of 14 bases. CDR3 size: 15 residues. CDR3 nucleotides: TGTGCCAGCAGATTTGGAGACACGTTGAACACTGAAGCTTTCTTT. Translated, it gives CASRFGDTLNTEAFF.

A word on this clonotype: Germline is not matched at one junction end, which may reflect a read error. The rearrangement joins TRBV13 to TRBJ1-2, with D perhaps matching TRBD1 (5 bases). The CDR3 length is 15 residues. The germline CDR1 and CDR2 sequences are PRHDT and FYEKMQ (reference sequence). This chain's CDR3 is CAGSPWGLTNYGYTF. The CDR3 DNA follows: TGTGCCGGCAGCCCCTGGGGGTTGACTAACTATGGCTACACCTTC.

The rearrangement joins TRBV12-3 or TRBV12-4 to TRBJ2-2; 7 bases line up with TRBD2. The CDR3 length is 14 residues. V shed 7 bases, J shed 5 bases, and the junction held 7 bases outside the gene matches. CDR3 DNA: TGTGCCAGCACCTCATGGCGGGGGACCGGGGAGCTGTTTTTT. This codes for CASTSWRGTGELFF.

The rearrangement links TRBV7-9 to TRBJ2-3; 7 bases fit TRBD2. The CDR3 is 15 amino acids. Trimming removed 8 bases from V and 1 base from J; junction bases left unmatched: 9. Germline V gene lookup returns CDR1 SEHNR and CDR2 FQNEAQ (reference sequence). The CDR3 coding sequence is TGTGCCAGCTCAGATACTAGCGACGGCACAGATACGCAGTATTTT. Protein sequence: CASSDTSDGTDTQYF.

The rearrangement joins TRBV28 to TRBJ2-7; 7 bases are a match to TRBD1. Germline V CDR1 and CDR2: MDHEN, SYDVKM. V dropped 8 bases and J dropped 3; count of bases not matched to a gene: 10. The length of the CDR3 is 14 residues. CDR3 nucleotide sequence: TGTGCCAGCGGGACAGCTGCTAAACTCTACGAGCAGTACTTC. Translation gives CASGTAAKLYEQYF.

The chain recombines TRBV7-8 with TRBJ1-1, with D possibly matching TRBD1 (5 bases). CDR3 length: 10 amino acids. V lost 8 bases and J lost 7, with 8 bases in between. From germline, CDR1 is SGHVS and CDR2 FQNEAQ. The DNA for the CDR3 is TGTGCCAGCGGGACCGTTGAAGCTTTCTTT. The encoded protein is CASGTVEAFF.

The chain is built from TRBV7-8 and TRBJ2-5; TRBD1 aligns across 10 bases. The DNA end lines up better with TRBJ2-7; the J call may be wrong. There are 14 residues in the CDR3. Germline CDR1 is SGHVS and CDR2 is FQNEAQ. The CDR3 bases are TGTGCCAGCAGCCTTGGCCGGACAGGGGGCGAGCAGTACTTC. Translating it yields CASSLGRTGGEQYF.

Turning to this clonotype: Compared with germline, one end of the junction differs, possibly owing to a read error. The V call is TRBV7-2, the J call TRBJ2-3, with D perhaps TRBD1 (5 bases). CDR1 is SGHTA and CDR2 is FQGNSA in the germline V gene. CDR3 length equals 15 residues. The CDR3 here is CASSLRQGSTDAQYF. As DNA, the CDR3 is TGTGCCAGCAGCTTACGGCAGGGTAGCACAGATGCGCAGTATTTT.

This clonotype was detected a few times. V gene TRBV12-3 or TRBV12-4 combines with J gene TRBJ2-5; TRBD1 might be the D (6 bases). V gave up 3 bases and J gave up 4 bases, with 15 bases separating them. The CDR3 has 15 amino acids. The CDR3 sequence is CASSFLWDIRETQYF. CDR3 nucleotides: TGTGCCAGCAGTTTCTTATGGGACATCCGAGAGACCCAGTACTTC.

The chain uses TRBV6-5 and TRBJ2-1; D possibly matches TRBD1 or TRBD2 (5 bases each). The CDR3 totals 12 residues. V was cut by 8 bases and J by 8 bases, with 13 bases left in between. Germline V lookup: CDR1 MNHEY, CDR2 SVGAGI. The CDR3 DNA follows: TGTGCCAGCCTGGGAGCCAGGGATGAGCAGTTCTTC. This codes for CASLGARDEQFF.

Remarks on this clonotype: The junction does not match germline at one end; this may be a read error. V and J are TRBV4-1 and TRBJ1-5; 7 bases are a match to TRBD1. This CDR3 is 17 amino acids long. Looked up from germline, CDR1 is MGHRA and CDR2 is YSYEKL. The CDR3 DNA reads TGCGCCGGCAGCCATCCAGGGGGGGAATATAGCAATCAGCCCCAGCATTTT. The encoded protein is CAGSHPGGEYSNQPQHF.

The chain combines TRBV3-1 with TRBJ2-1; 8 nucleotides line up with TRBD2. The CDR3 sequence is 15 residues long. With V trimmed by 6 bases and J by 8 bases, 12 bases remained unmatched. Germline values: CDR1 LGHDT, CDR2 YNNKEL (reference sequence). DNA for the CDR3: TGTGCCAGCAGAGATTTGGCTAGCGGGTCGGATGAGCAGTTCTTC. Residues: CASRDLASGSDEQFF.

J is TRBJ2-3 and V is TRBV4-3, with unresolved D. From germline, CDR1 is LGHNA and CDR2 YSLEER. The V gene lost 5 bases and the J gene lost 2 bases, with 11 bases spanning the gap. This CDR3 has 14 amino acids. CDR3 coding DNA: TGCGCCAGCAGCGTCGGGCAGGTCACAGATACGCAGTATTTT. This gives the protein CASSVGQVTDTQYF.

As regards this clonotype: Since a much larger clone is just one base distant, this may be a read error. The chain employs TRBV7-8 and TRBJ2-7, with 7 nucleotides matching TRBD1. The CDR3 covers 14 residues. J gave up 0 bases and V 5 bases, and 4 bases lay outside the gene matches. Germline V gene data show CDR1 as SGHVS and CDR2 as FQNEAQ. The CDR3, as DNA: TGTGCCAGCAGCGTAGGACAGGTCTCCTACGAGCAGTACTTC. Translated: CASSVGQVSYEQYF.

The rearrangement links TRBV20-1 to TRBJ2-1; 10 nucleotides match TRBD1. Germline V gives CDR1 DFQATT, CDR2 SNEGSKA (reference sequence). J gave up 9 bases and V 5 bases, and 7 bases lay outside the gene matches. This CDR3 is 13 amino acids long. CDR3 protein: CSASGTGVREQFF. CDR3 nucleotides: TGCAGTGCTTCCGGGACAGGGGTACGTGAGCAGTTCTTC.

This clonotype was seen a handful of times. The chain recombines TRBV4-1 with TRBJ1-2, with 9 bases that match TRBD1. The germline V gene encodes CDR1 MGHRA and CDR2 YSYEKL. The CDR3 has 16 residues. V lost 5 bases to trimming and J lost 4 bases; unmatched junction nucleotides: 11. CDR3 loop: CASSEPGQGISYGYTF. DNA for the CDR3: TGCGCCAGCAGCGAACCGGGACAGGGTATAAGCTATGGCTACACCTTC.

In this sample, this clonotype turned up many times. CDR3 DNA: TGTGCCAGCAGTGATCTTAATAGCGGGGGGGCCTTGAATGAGCAGTTCTTC. Translation gives CASSDLNSGGALNEQFF. The rearrangement uses TRBV6-1 and TRBJ2-1, with 11 bases that match TRBD2. J was trimmed by 7 bases and V by 3 bases; bases with no gene match: 11. This CDR3 comprises 17 residues. The germline CDR1 and CDR2 sequences are MNHNS and SASEGT.

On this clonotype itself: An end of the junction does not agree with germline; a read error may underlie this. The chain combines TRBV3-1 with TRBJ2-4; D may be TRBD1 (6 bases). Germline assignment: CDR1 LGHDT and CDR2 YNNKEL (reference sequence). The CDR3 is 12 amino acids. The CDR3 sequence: CASSQSTGIRYF. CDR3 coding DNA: TGTGCCAGCAGCCAGTCGACAGGCATTCGGTACTTC.

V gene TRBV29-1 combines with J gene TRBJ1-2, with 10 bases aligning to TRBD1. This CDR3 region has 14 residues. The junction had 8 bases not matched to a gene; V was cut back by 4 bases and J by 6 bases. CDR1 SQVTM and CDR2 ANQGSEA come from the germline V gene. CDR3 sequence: CSVGPTGGDNGYTF. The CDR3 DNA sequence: TGCAGCGTTGGACCGACAGGGGGCGATAATGGCTACACCTTC.